This is a list of T cell receptor beta chains from one sample in a study of graft-versus-host responses after intestinal transplantation. The antigens these receptors bind are not known. Clones were sequenced by immunoSEQ multiplex PCR, and TCRdb holds only the in-frame ones, with some missing. The sample contains 90,000 to 100,000 clones, 75% to 95% of which appear only once. The source material was unstimulated CD8+ T cells sorted from spleen or lymph node cells, sampled before intestinal transplant. The receptor set was obtained from a human donor who received an intestinal transplant. CDR3s leave out the opening cysteine and the closing phenylalanine or tryptophan. A D gene is named only where the DNA matches it firmly.

J: TRBJ2-1; V: TRBV11-2; D: NA; CDR3: ASSLDLQEAYNEQF
J: TRBJ2-1; V: TRBV30; D: TRBD2; CDR3: ASDGGSINSYNEQF
J: TRBJ2-3; V: TRBV7-8; D: NA; CDR3: ASSLFPGVRGDTQY
J: TRBJ1-5; V: TRBV7-2; D: TRBD1; CDR3: ASSKTGTDQPQH
J: TRBJ1-2; V: TRBV11-2; D: TRBD1; CDR3: ASSNSAEQGAEYGYT
J: TRBJ2-1; V: TRBV9; D: TRBD2; CDR3: ASSVGLAGVSEQF
J: TRBJ2-7; V: TRBV7-9; D: NA; CDR3: ASSLGYRAQGYEQY
J: TRBJ1-2; V: TRBV6-5; D: NA; CDR3: ASWEGEKGYT
J: TRBJ2-1; V: TRBV11-3; D: TRBD2; CDR3: ASSLRWGLAGVGNEQF
J: TRBJ2-7; V: TRBV4-1; D: TRBD2; CDR3: ASSPRGGGSYEQY
J: TRBJ2-7; V: TRBV30; D: TRBD1; CDR3: AWTPTRTGAYEQY
J: TRBJ2-3; V: TRBV30; D: TRBD2; CDR3: AWSAEGSGRPRVDTQY
J: TRBJ1-2; V: TRBV6-5; D: TRBD1; CDR3: ASSYGQGAGYT
J: TRBJ2-1; V: TRBV2; D: TRBD2; CDR3: ASSAFLAGPSYNEQF
J: TRBJ1-1; V: TRBV4-3; D: NA; CDR3: ASSQVMNTEAF
J: TRBJ2-2; V: TRBV6-1; D: NA; CDR3: ASSDGVNTGELF
J: TRBJ1-1; V: TRBV13; D: NA; CDR3: ASSLEQGNTEAF
J: TRBJ1-2; V: TRBV4-3; D: NA; CDR3: ASSQDIRNYGYT
J: TRBJ2-3; V: TRBV7-2; D: TRBD2; CDR3: ASSEGLAGGYTQY
J: TRBJ1-2; V: TRBV6-5; D: NA; CDR3: ASSSTPTPNYGYT
J: TRBJ2-7; V: TRBV19; D: TRBD2; CDR3: ASSEEIAGEYEQY
J: TRBJ2-7; V: TRBV2; D: NA; CDR3: ASCSITSTSYEQY
J: TRBJ2-3; V: TRBV6-5; D: TRBD1; CDR3: ASSFTGTVHTDTQY
J: TRBJ1-2; V: TRBV10-2; D: NA; CDR3: ASSEQAYYGYT
J: TRBJ2-7; V: TRBV5-4; D: NA; CDR3: ASSLDRSYEQY
J: TRBJ1-2; V: TRBV29-1; D: TRBD1; CDR3: SVRQGEEGYT
J: TRBJ2-1; V: TRBV5-5; D: TRBD2; CDR3: ASSLEPSGGANEQF
J: TRBJ1-1; V: TRBV6-5; D: NA; CDR3: ASSYGSPEAF
J: TRBJ2-7; V: TRBV28; D: NA; CDR3: ASSPDRYEQY
J: TRBJ2-2; V: TRBV4-1; D: TRBD2; CDR3: ASSQVAGANTGELF
J: TRBJ1-3; V: TRBV5-5; D: NA; CDR3: ASRVDSTPGNTIY
J: TRBJ2-3; V: TRBV7-9; D: NA; CDR3: ASSLPGNLDTQY
J: TRBJ2-3; V: TRBV5-6; D: NA; CDR3: ASSLGTISTDTQY